This is a list of T cell receptor beta chains from one sample in a study of type 1 regulatory T cells. TCRdb re-called the reads with MiXCR, one entry per CDR3 protein. The sample lists 55,000 to 65,000 distinct CDR3 sequences; roughly 60% were seen once. Antigen specificity for these receptors is unknown. Sequencing used cultured non-Tr1 T cells, either the whole culture or a sorted T cell fraction (not recorded which). These receptors came from a human donor in good health. The CDR3 runs from the conserved cysteine through the conserved F or W. A D gene is named only where the DNA matches it firmly. Clone size appears in some rows only: once, few, many, or a class for an expanded clone.

V	J	size	D	DNA	CDR3
TRBV27	TRBJ2-1	few	-	TGTGCCAGCAGTGTCCGAAGGGGGTACAATGAGCAGTTCTTC	CASSVRRGYNEQFF
TRBV9	TRBJ2-1	-	TRBD2	TGTGCCAGCAGCGTAGGTACTAGCGGGAGTAGCGGGTTCTTC	CASSVGTSGSSGFF
TRBV2	TRBJ2-1	-	TRBD2	TGTACTACGGGAGGATTTACCGATGAGCAGTTCTTC	CTTGGFTDEQFF
TRBV12-3/TRBV12-4	TRBJ2-5	few	-	TGTGCCAGCGGAGGGAGTCAGCGAGAGACCCAGTACTTC	CASGGSQRETQYF
TRBV6-6	TRBJ2-7	-	TRBD1	TGTGCCAGCAGTCCCCGAGAGGACAGGGGGCCATACGAGCAGTACTTC	CASSPREDRGPYEQYF
TRBV6-6	TRBJ2-3	-	-	TGTGCCAGCAGTGGACTCCGGACCGAAGCGGCAGATACGCAGTATTTT	CASSGLRTEAADTQYF
TRBV7-8	TRBJ2-7	few	TRBD2	TGTGCCAGCAGCTCGAGACGGACTAGCGGGAGGTACGAGCAGTACTTC	CASSSRRTSGRYEQYF
TRBV7-2	TRBJ2-2	once	-	TGTGCCAGCAGCTTAAACGCTAATCGGGCTGGGGAGCTGTTTTTT	CASSLNANRAGELFF
TRBV6-2/TRBV6-3	TRBJ2-1	few	TRBD2	TGTGCCAGCAGGGGGGGGGTTTGGGTAACGGAGCAGTTCTTC	CASRGGVWVTEQFF
TRBV6-1	TRBJ1-1	-	-	TGTGCCAGCAGTGAAGGGGGGTCCCTGAGGGCTTTCTTT	CASSEGGSLRAFF
TRBV5-6	TRBJ2-5	few	TRBD1	TGTGCCAGCAGTCTTCCGGGACAGGGGGCCCAAAAAGAGACCCAGTACTTC	CASSLPGQGAQKETQYF
TRBV5-6	TRBJ2-2	-	TRBD1	TGTGCCAGCAGCCTCCAGGACAGGAGGGAGCTGTTTTTT	CASSLQDRRELFF
TRBV7-3	TRBJ2-7	once	-	TGTGCCAGCAGCCCCGGGGGGACACGAACCTACGAGCAGTACTTC	CASSPGGTRTYEQYF
TRBV20-1	TRBJ1-6	few	-	TGCAGTGCTAGAGATCCAGCACAGATAAATAATTCACCCCTCCACTTT	CSARDPAQINNSPLHF
TRBV25-1	TRBJ2-3	-	-	TGTGCCAGCAGTGAGGGTCGGAATACGCAGTATTTT	CASSEGRNTQYF
TRBV4-2	TRBJ2-3	many	TRBD2	TGTGCCAGCAGCCAAGTCGGACTAGCGGGAGCCCCAGATACGCAGTATTTT	CASSQVGLAGAPDTQYF
TRBV12-3/TRBV12-4	TRBJ1-4	few	-	TGTGCCAGCAGCTCCCCGAGCCGGTGGGATGAAAAACTGTTTTTT	CASSSPSRWDEKLFF
TRBV6-6	TRBJ2-6	-	TRBD1	TGTGCCAGCAGCTTGCAGGGGGCGCGGTCTGGGGCCAACGTCCTGACTTTC	CASSLQGARSGANVLTF
TRBV7-3	TRBJ2-1	-	TRBD2	TGCGCCAGCAGCCTCGGGACTAGCGCATACAATGAGCAGTTCTTC	CASSLGTSAYNEQFF
TRBV27	TRBJ2-1	-	TRBD2	TGTGCCAGCAGTTTTTGGCCACCGGGACTAGCGGGAGTGGCCTACAATGAGCAGTTCTTC	CASSFWPPGLAGVAYNEQFF
TRBV27	TRBJ1-5	-	TRBD1	TGTGCCAGCAGTTCGAAACGCAGTGGGACAGGGTTAGGGTTTCAGCCCCAGCATTTT	CASSSKRSGTGLGFQPQHF
TRBV15	TRBJ1-1	few	-	TGTGCCACCAGCAGAGATCGGGGGGGGTATGAAGCTTTCTTT	CATSRDRGGYEAFF
TRBV12-3/TRBV12-4	TRBJ1-2	few	-	TGTGCCAGCAGTTTAGGGGCGGCCCTCAGTGGCTACACCTTC	CASSLGAALSGYTF
TRBV5-1	TRBJ2-5	-	TRBD2	TGCGCCAGCAGCTCCATAACCGGGGCTAGCGGGAGGGGCTTCCAAGAGACCCAGTACTTC	CASSSITGASGRGFQETQYF
TRBV28	TRBJ2-3	-	-	TGTGCCAGCAGTTTAGAAAGAGGGGGGGATACGCAGTATTTT	CASSLERGGDTQYF
TRBV9	TRBJ2-7	-	-	TGTGCCAGCAGCGTAGAAGTCTTTTCCTACGAGCAGTACTTC	CASSVEVFSYEQYF
TRBV6-5	TRBJ2-2	-	TRBD1	TGTGCCAGCAGTTTATTGACAGGGGGCTTCGGGGAGCTGTTTTTT	CASSLLTGGFGELFF
TRBV6-6	TRBJ2-5	-	-	TGTGCCAGCAATGTCGGGTCGGCCTACCAAGAGACCCAGTACTTC	CASNVGSAYQETQYF
TRBV20-1	TRBJ2-3	-	-	TGCAGTGCTAGAGCAACATCAGATACGCAGTATTTT	CSARATSDTQYF
TRBV29-1	TRBJ1-5	once	-	TGCAGCGTGGATTTGGGAAGCAATCAGCCCCAGCATTTT	CSVDLGSNQPQHF
TRBV28	TRBJ2-1	-	-	TGTGCCAGCAGTCGGACCTTCGGGGAGCAGTTCTTC	CASSRTFGEQFF
TRBV7-6	TRBJ2-5	-	TRBD2	TGTGCCAGCAGCCGCACGGGAGCGGGAGGGCCGGAGACCCAGTACTTC	CASSRTGAGGPETQYF
TRBV7-9	TRBJ2-1	once	-	TGTGCCAGCAGCCCGAGGAATCAGAATGAGCAGTTCTTC	CASSPRNQNEQFF
TRBV18	TRBJ1-1	-	TRBD1	TGTGCCAGCTCACCAAGGTCGGGACAGGGGGATACTGAAGCTTTCTTT	CASSPRSGQGDTEAFF
TRBV6-5	TRBJ2-7	few	-	TGTGCCAGCAAAGAGGCGGGCCCCCCGACAGAGCAGTACTTC	CASKEAGPPTEQYF
TRBV30	TRBJ2-5	-	TRBD2	TGTGCCTGGAGTGTACGGCCTAGCGGGAGTCGCGAGACCCAGTACTTC	CAWSVRPSGSRETQYF